This TCR beta chain was documented in a study of T-cell memory formation after mild COVID-19. Study-level information: TCR clusters were mostly donor specific.

TCRdb re-analysed the 5' RACE reads in MiXCR, keeping a single row per CDR3 protein. This table holds about 470,000 distinct CDR3 sequences, roughly 18% found once. Germline lookup yields CDR1 SGDLS and CDR2 YYNGEE. Trimming removed 0 bases from V and 12 bases from J, with 10 bases in between. The CDR3 runs 12 residues. The rearrangement uses TRBV9 and TRBJ2-1; tentatively, D is TRBD2 (5 bases). Sequenced material: PBMCs or a T cell subset sorted from them (not recorded which). The sequence was obtained from an adult woman who had mild COVID-19 (a few samples of this study predate the infection). Cell type and time point are not known. The CDR3 DNA reads as TGTGCCAGCAGCGTAGGAGGAAGCGGGCAGTTCTTC. Translated, it gives CASSVGGSGQFF.